Shown below are 8 T cell receptor beta chains from a single sample sequenced in a study of T cells in Graves' hyperthyroidism and ophthalmopathy. Amplification targeted TCR beta CDR3 regions from RNA transcripts. The HTBI primer set served for first-round RT-PCR of the TCR CDR3. TCRdb reanalysed the multiplex PCR reads using MiXCR and keeps one entry per CDR3 protein. The sample includes around 560,000 distinct CDR3 sequences, 16% seen only once; the top ten take more than 15%. Material: blood. The source is a young woman with Graves' hyperthyroidism.

Comments on this clonotype: A junction boundary mismatches the germline segment, possibly from a read error. The chain is built from TRBV19 and TRBJ2-3; 9 bases agree with TRBD2. Germline V lookup: CDR1 LNHDA, CDR2 SQIVND (reference sequence). The CDR3 totals 14 residues. Here the CDR3 reads CASRIAGGTDTQYF. CDR3 sequence (DNA): TGTGCCAGTAGAATAGCGGGGGGCACAGATACGCAGTATTTT.

This clonotype was seen only a few times. CDR3 region: CASSQDGGGVTYGYTF. DNA of the CDR3: TGCGCCAGCAGCCAAGACGGCGGGGGGGTGACCTATGGCTACACCTTC. The gene calls are TRBV4-1 and TRBJ1-2; maybe TRBD1 (5 bases). Per germline, CDR1 MGHRA and CDR2 YSYEKL. Trimming pared 0 bases from V and 4 bases from J, leaving 15 bases between. The CDR3 length is 16 residues.

This clonotype came up many times. The genes are TRBV6-1 and TRBJ2-1; 14 bases are shared with TRBD2. CDR3 length equals 16 residues. Germline trimming cut 6 bases from V and 10 bases from J; bases unmatched to any gene: 11. In germline, CDR1 is MNHNS, CDR2 SASEGT. The CDR3 DNA follows: TGTGCCAGCAGAACCGGGGGACTAGCGGGAGCGAGGGAGCAGTTCTTC. Translating it yields CASRTGGLAGAREQFF.

This clonotype was counted ten times or more. V and J are TRBV12-3 or TRBV12-4 and TRBJ1-2; 8 positions agree with TRBD1. CDR3 length: 13 amino acids. Trimming took 1 base from V and 6 from J; bases not matched to a gene: 1. This CDR3 reads CASSLDRGDGYTF. The CDR3 nucleotides read TGTGCCAGCAGTTTAGACAGGGGGGATGGCTACACCTTC.

This clonotype was seen a handful of times. The rearrangement uses TRBV3-1 and TRBJ1-2; 8 nucleotides agree with TRBD1. The CDR3 covers 16 residues. Germline values: CDR1 LGHDT, CDR2 YNNKEL (reference sequence). The V and J ends lost 6 bases and 3 bases, in that order; junction bases with no gene match: 12. For the CDR3, the DNA is TGTGCCAGCAGGGACAGGGTTGGCGGAAACGACTATGGCTACACCTTC. Translation: CASRDRVGGNDYGYTF.

There are many counts of this clonotype. J is TRBJ2-7 and V is TRBV12-3 or TRBV12-4; a weak D match, TRBD1 (6 bases). CDR3 length: 17 residues. V gave up 5 bases and J gave up 0 bases, with 20 bases separating them. CDR3: CASSPITGTPSSYEQYF. CDR3 in DNA: TGTGCCAGCAGTCCAATTACAGGGACCCCAAGCTCCTACGAGCAGTACTTC.

This clonotype was observed many times. This rearrangement joins TRBV2 to TRBJ2-7, with 12 bases that match TRBD2. In germline, CDR1 is SNHLY, CDR2 FYNNEI. Unmatched junction bases numbered 7, after V lost 0 bases and J lost 4 bases. CDR3 length: 17 amino acids. CDR3 amino acids: CASSEALLAGGLYEQYF. CDR3 nucleotide sequence: TGTGCCAGCAGTGAAGCGCTCCTAGCGGGAGGGTTGTACGAGCAGTACTTC.

This chain links TRBV19 with TRBJ1-5, with D possibly TRBD1 on 6 matching bases. CDR1 LNHDA and CDR2 SQIVND come from the germline V gene (reference sequence). Trimming cost V 4 bases and J 6 bases, with 13 bases left between them. CDR3 length: 14 amino acids. CDR3 DNA sequence: TGTGCCAGTAGTACTCAGGTAGGGGGTCAGCCCCAGCATTTT. It encodes CASSTQVGGQPQHF.